The 25 T cell receptor beta chains below come from one sample, sequenced in a study of CD8 T cells in ankylosing spondylitis. A single record per CDR3 protein comes from TCRdb applying MiXCR to the 5' RACE reads. The table records 200,000 to 250,000 distinct CDR3 sequences, over 8.5% of them present only once. Material for sequencing was blood, either unsorted or a sorted T cell fraction (not recorded which). These receptors were taken from a male donor with ankylosing spondylitis or in good health (not recorded which).

As DNA, the CDR3 is TGTGCCAGCAGCTTTAGTACGGGATTGGGACAGGGCACCTCTGGAAACACCATATATTTT. Residues: CASSFSTGLGQGTSGNTIYF. The V and J genes are TRBV7-9 and TRBJ1-3, with 9 bases that match TRBD1. The germline gives CDR1 SEHNR, CDR2 FQNEAQ (reference sequence). CDR3 length: 20 amino acids. V lost 3 bases to trimming and J lost 0 bases; unmatched junction nucleotides: 15.

The chain carries TRBV5-1 and TRBJ2-4; a weak D match, TRBD1 (6 bases). Germline CDR1 is SGHRS and CDR2 is YFSETQ. The CDR3 sequence is 12 residues long. V lost 6 bases and J lost 4, with 8 bases in between. CDR3 in amino acids: CASTGQKNIQYF. CDR3 coding DNA: TGCGCCAGCACGGGACAAAAAAACATTCAGTACTTC.

This clonotype was recorded many times. The chain's CDR3 is CSVLSGAHNEQFF. The CDR3 DNA sequence: TGCAGCGTCCTTAGCGGGGCCCACAATGAGCAGTTCTTC. The J gene is TRBJ2-1, the V gene TRBV29-1, with TRBD2 identical over 8 bases. The V and J ends lost 6 bases and 5 bases, in that order; junction bases with no gene match: 6. The V gene's germline CDR1 is SQVTM and CDR2 ANQGSEA. This CDR3 is 13 amino acids long.

There are many counts of this clonotype. The chain has TRBV9 and TRBJ2-3; D not certain. CDR1 is SGDLS and CDR2 is YYNGEE in the germline V gene. This CDR3 spans 13 amino acids. The V and J ends lost 0 bases and 5 bases respectively, with 7 bases between them. The CDR3 loop reads CASSVDFGDTQYF. CDR3 DNA sequence: TGTGCCAGCAGCGTAGATTTCGGAGATACGCAGTATTTT.

This clonotype was observed a few times. The CDR3 is CASSLAASPSGSYEQYF. CDR3 in DNA: TGTGCCAGCAGCTTGGCGGCGAGTCCCTCTGGATCCTACGAGCAGTACTTC. J is TRBJ2-7 and V is TRBV6-5; D remains ambiguous. The V end was cut by 6 bases, the J end by 1 base, with 22 bases between. This CDR3 has 17 residues. CDR1 is MNHEY, CDR2 SVGAGI, per germline.

The sample holds many counts of this clonotype. This chain's CDR3 is CSAVEAGIQETQYF. In DNA, the CDR3 is TGCAGTGCTGTGGAGGCAGGCATACAAGAGACCCAGTACTTC. J is TRBJ2-5 and V is TRBV20-1, with D possibly TRBD2 on 5 matching bases. V gave up 5 bases and J gave up 2 bases, with 15 bases separating them. This CDR3 is built from 14 residues. The germline CDR1 and CDR2 sequences are DFQATT and SNEGSKA (reference sequence).

Ten or more counts support this clonotype. The chain carries TRBV20-1 and TRBJ2-3; 10 bases are shared with TRBD2. The ends lost 8 bases at V and 4 bases at J; junction bases unmatched: 9. In germline, CDR1 is DFQATT, CDR2 SNEGSKA (reference sequence). The CDR3 sequence is 14 residues long. Here the CDR3 reads CSSGLAGVPDTQYF. The CDR3 region has the DNA TGCAGTAGCGGGCTAGCGGGAGTGCCAGATACGCAGTATTTT.

This clonotype was counted many times. CDR3: CSASKPGQGLYEQYF. The CDR3 nucleotides are TGCAGTGCCAGTAAACCGGGACAGGGACTCTACGAGCAGTACTTC. The rearrangement uses TRBV20-1 and TRBJ2-7, with 9 positions matching TRBD1. The J segment lost 3 bases and the V segment lost 6 bases, leaving 12 bases of the junction unmatched. CDR1 DFQATT and CDR2 SNEGSKA come from the germline V gene (reference sequence). The CDR3 is 15 residues long.

This clonotype was seen a handful of times. The chain couples TRBV3-1 to TRBJ2-7; possibly TRBD1 for D (6 bases). The germline V gene encodes CDR1 LGHDT and CDR2 YNNKEL (reference sequence). Between the trimmed V and J ends, which lost 8 bases and 6 bases, there was a span of 8 bases. The CDR3 has 10 amino acids. The CDR3 bases are TGTGCCAGCCAGGGGACCGAGCAGTACTTC. Its translation: CASQGTEQYF.

This clonotype appeared many times. The rearrangement uses TRBV12-3 or TRBV12-4 and TRBJ2-3, with D possibly matching TRBD1 (5 bases). V was cut by 6 bases and J by 0 bases, with 13 bases left in between. This CDR3 has 15 amino acids. CDR3 bases: TGTGCCAGCAGCTCTGGGGCGACAAGCACAGATACGCAGTATTTT. It encodes CASSSGATSTDTQYF.

This chain uses TRBV3-1 with TRBJ2-7; no clear D. This CDR3 has 16 amino acids. Per germline, CDR1 LGHDT and CDR2 YNNKEL (reference sequence). Trimming took 3 bases from V and 1 from J, leaving 16 bases between them. The CDR3 spells CASSHGRSLSSYEQYF. CDR3 DNA: TGTGCCAGCAGCCATGGACGGAGCTTGAGTTCCTACGAGCAGTACTTC.

This clonotype was picked up many times. The chain combines TRBV5-5 with TRBJ2-5; no firm D call. V dropped 0 bases and J dropped 2 bases, with 14 bases sitting between them. CDR1 is SGHKS, CDR2 YYEKEE, per germline (reference sequence). This CDR3 spans 16 amino acids. CDR3 nucleotide sequence: TGTGCCAGCAGCTTGGAGAAGTTCCTCGATCAAGAGACCCAGTACTTC. It codes for CASSLEKFLDQETQYF.

This clonotype was seen ten or more times. The gene calls are TRBV12-3 or TRBV12-4 and TRBJ1-2; D remains ambiguous. Trimming pared 2 bases from V and 3 bases from J, leaving 4 bases between. This CDR3 has 12 amino acids. Written as DNA, the CDR3 is TGTGCCAGCAGTTTAAGTGACTATGGCTACACCTTC. Amino acid sequence: CASSLSDYGYTF.

This clonotype was observed at least ten times. The chain couples TRBV29-1 to TRBJ2-1; perhaps TRBD1 as D (6 bases). Germline V gene lookup returns CDR1 SQVTM and CDR2 ANQGSEA. Trimming cost V 4 bases and J 7 bases, with 14 bases left between them. This CDR3 contains 13 residues. CDR3 DNA: TGCAGCGTTGGTCGACAGGTCCGGAATGAGCAGTTCTTC. Encoded protein: CSVGRQVRNEQFF.

This clonotype has a handful of counts. This rearrangement joins TRBV6-2 or TRBV6-3 to TRBJ1-5; D gene unclear. V shed 6 bases and J shed 6 bases, with 12 bases lying between them. CDR3 size: 13 residues. CDR1 MNHEY and CDR2 SVGEGT come from the germline V gene. Here the CDR3 reads CASSPGGSQPQHF. CDR3 nucleotide sequence: TGTGCCAGCAGCCCGGGAGGCAGTCAGCCCCAGCATTTT.

The chain recombines TRBV10-3 with TRBJ2-7, with 7 bases that match TRBD1. The trim removed 3 bases at V and 3 bases at J, leaving 8 bases unmatched. The CDR3 runs to 15 residues. The germline gives CDR1 ENHRY, CDR2 SYGVKD. CDR3 DNA sequence: TGTGCCATCAGTGACCCTGGGTGGACAGGCTACGAGCAGTACTTC. Translated, it gives CAISDPGWTGYEQYF.

This clonotype was seen many times. Its ends do not fully match the called genes, so a read error is possible. The chain carries TRBV20-1 and TRBJ1-5, with D maybe TRBD1 (6 bases). In germline, CDR1 is DFQATT, CDR2 SNEGSKA (reference sequence). CDR3 size: 11 residues. The CDR3 loop reads CSATGEGLEAF. CDR3 DNA sequence: TGCAGTGCTACAGGGGAAGGGTTAGAGGCTTTT.

The rearrangement links TRBV10-3 to TRBJ2-5; D is unresolved. There are 12 residues in the CDR3. With 6 bases removed from V and 5 bases from J, the gap between germline ends came to 10 bases. The germline V gene encodes CDR1 ENHRY and CDR2 SYGVKD. The CDR3, as DNA: TGTGCCATCAGGGCCCCCGACGAGACCCAGTACTTC. It specifies CAIRAPDETQYF.

This clonotype was seen repeatedly, ten times or more. CDR3 residues: CASSDGDLHGYTF. For the CDR3, the DNA is TGTGCCAGCAGTGACGGTGACCTCCATGGCTACACCTTC. This rearrangement joins TRBV6-4 to TRBJ1-2; no clear D. V was shortened by 2 bases and J by 6 bases, with 10 bases between the two germline ends. CDR3 size: 13 residues. The germline V gene has CDR1 MRHNA and CDR2 SNTAGT.

This clonotype has a handful of counts. This rearrangement joins TRBV21-1 to TRBJ2-7; the table's D call of TRBD2 was not tested on the DNA. TRBV21-1 is noted as a pseudogene. There are 15 residues in the CDR3. CDR3 residues: CASSRLAELSYEQYF. The CDR3 DNA follows: TGTGCCAGCAGTAGACTAGCGGAACTCTCCTACGAGCAGTACTTC.

V is TRBV7-3 and J is TRBJ2-3, with 10 nucleotides matching TRBD2. CDR3 length equals 17 residues. V lost 4 bases to trimming and J lost 6 bases; unmatched junction nucleotides: 13. Per germline, CDR1 SGHTA and CDR2 FQGTGA. CDR3 residues: CASSSLAGEAEGDTQYF. Here the CDR3 DNA reads TGTGCCAGCAGCTCGCTAGCGGGAGAGGCCGAGGGGGATACGCAGTATTTT.

The table lists this clonotype with many counts. CDR3 protein: CATSRIWGSRDQPQHF. The CDR3 bases are TGTGCCACCAGCAGGATATGGGGTTCCCGGGATCAGCCCCAGCATTTT. The rearrangement links TRBV15 to TRBJ1-5; unclear D gene. V lost 3 bases and J 5 bases, leaving 17 bases between the germline ends. The germline CDR1 and CDR2 sequences are LNHNV and YYDKDF (reference sequence). The CDR3 is 16 residues long.

This clonotype was detected many times. This chain links TRBV14 with TRBJ2-7, with D hard to call. CDR3 length equals 14 residues. Germline V gives CDR1 SGHDN, CDR2 FVKESK. The V and J ends lost 3 bases and 1 base respectively, with 10 bases between them. The CDR3 spells CASSQSPTSYEQYF. Here the CDR3 DNA reads TGTGCCAGCAGCCAGTCGCCGACTTCCTACGAGCAGTACTTC.

This clonotype was recorded at least ten times. This chain joins TRBV20-1 and TRBJ2-7, with 9 bases lining up with TRBD1. Germline V gives CDR1 DFQATT, CDR2 SNEGSKA (reference sequence). The CDR3 spans 14 residues. V gave up 6 bases and J gave up 7 bases; unmatched junction bases: 13. CDR3 amino acids: CSAEPGTGRSEQYF. CDR3 bases: TGCAGTGCAGAGCCGGGGACAGGGCGCTCTGAGCAGTACTTC.

In this sample, this clonotype turned up a few times. The V call is TRBV27, the J call TRBJ2-1, with D hard to call. Germline CDR1 is MNHEY and CDR2 is SMNVEV (reference sequence). The V and J ends lost 3 bases and 0 bases respectively, with 18 bases between them. The CDR3 loop spans 18 amino acids. DNA of the CDR3: TGTGCCAGCAGTTTGTCCTCCGACCGATTAATCTCCTACAATGAGCAGTTCTTC. It is translated as CASSLSSDRLISYNEQFF.